The 19 T cell receptor beta chains in this list originate from one sample, sequenced in a study of blood T cell repertoires in COVID-19 (dated by TCRdb to the early 2020s). Library preparation employed the immunoSEQ multiplex PCR assay. TCRdb took this table from immuneACCESS and kept in-frame rearrangements with V and J called. Such tables lack part of the clones; where checked against another copy, unresolved V genes explain under half of the gap, and the rest is unexplained. Here the sample has some 120,000 clones; 70% to 90% occur a single time. The ten largest make up 9.5% to 15% of the sample. The specimen sequenced was peripheral blood. The source of these receptors is a human donor in a cohort sampled during active COVID-19.

V is TRBV28 and J is TRBJ2-2, with TRBD2 identical over 7 bases. V lost 5 bases and J lost 5; bases outside the gene matches: 8. CDR3 size: 15 residues. CDR1 MDHEN and CDR2 SYDVKM come from the germline V gene. This chain's CDR3 is CASSPPGGGTGELFF. CDR3 DNA sequence: TGTGCCAGCAGTCCCCCGGGGGGAGGGACCGGGGAGCTGTTTTTT. Supplemented by reference TRBV28 and TRBJ2-2, the full variable domain reads DVKVTQSSRYLVKRTGEKVFLECVQDMDHENMFWYRQDPGLGLRLIYFSYDVKMKEKGDIPEGYSVSREKKERFSLILESASTNQTSMYLCASSPPGGGTGELFFGEGSRLTVL.

The rearrangement joins TRBV7-9 to TRBJ2-7; 9 nucleotides match TRBD1. V shed 4 bases and J 2 bases; nucleotides not matched to a gene: 15. CDR1 and CDR2 from the germline V gene are SEHNR and FQNEAQ (reference sequence). The CDR3 sequence is 18 residues long. Here the CDR3 reads CASSSSTGTGRRTYEQYF. In DNA, the CDR3 is TGTGCCAGCAGCTCTTCGACCGGGACAGGGCGGAGAACCTACGAGCAGTACTTC.

This CDR3 is CASSLKEGTDTQYF. CDR3 coding DNA: TGTGCCAGCAGCTTAAAGGAGGGTACAGATACGCAGTATTTT. This sequence joins TRBV7-3 and TRBJ2-3, with TRBD2 as a possible D gene (6 bases). Deletions cut 1 base from V and 3 bases from J, with 8 bases between. Germline V gene lookup returns CDR1 SGHTA and CDR2 FQGTGA. This CDR3 has 14 amino acids.

The chain joins TRBV30 to TRBJ2-3, with 13 bases fitting TRBD2. Germline CDR1 and CDR2: GTSNPN and SVGIG (reference sequence). The CDR3 is 14 amino acids. Trimming took 5 bases from V and 5 from J; bases not matched to a gene: 4. In DNA, the CDR3 is TGTGCCTGGGGGACTAGCGGGGCAGGAGATACGCAGTATTTT. This sequence encodes CAWGTSGAGDTQYF.

The V and J genes are TRBV28 and TRBJ2-3; D might be TRBD2 (5 bases). Per germline, CDR1 MDHEN and CDR2 SYDVKM. This CDR3 spans 14 amino acids. V gave up 7 bases and J gave up 10 bases, with 21 bases separating them. The CDR3 reads CASNPGLPGTAQYF. The CDR3 DNA sequence: TGTGCCAGCAATCCCGGTCTACCGGGAACTGCGCAGTATTTT.

V usage is TRBV5-1 and J usage is TRBJ2-7, with 7 bases matching TRBD2. Germline V gene data show CDR1 as SGHRS and CDR2 as YFSETQ. The CDR3 covers 16 residues. V shed 3 bases and J 9 bases; nucleotides not matched to a gene: 18. This chain's CDR3 is CASSSAPTSLGSVQYF. CDR3 bases: TGCGCCAGCAGCTCTGCTCCGACTAGCCTCGGTTCCGTGCAGTACTTC. The full variable domain, its missing parts supplied by reference TRBV5-1 and TRBJ2-7, is KAGVTQTPRYLIKTRGQQVTLSCSPISGHRSVSWYQQTPGQGLQFLFEYFSETQRNKGNFPGRFSGRQFSNSRSEMNVSTLELGDSALYLCASSSAPTSLGSVQYFGPGTRLTVT.

CDR3 sequence reads: CAWSVSGLANNEQFF. CDR3 DNA sequence: TGTGCCTGGAGTGTATCCGGACTAGCCAACAATGAGCAGTTCTTC. The chain links TRBV30 to TRBJ2-1, with 8 bases matching TRBD2. CDR3 length: 15 amino acids. Germline V gene lookup returns CDR1 GTSNPN and CDR2 SVGIG (reference sequence). The V gene end was trimmed by 0 bases and the J gene end by 5 bases; junction bases not matched to a gene: 6.

The genes are TRBV6-5 and TRBJ2-6; 12 bases map to TRBD1. With V trimmed by 8 bases and J by 5 bases, 4 bases remained unmatched. Germline CDR1 is MNHEY and CDR2 is SVGAGI. This CDR3 is 15 amino acids long. The CDR3 bases are TGTGCCAGCGGGACAGGGGGCTTAAGGGCCAACGTCCTGACTTTC. Its protein product is CASGTGGLRANVLTF.

The chain couples TRBV5-5 to TRBJ1-5; the D is unclear. CDR3 length: 15 amino acids. Between the trimmed V and J ends, which lost 0 bases and 0 bases, there was a span of 7 bases. Looked up from germline, CDR1 is SGHKS and CDR2 is YYEKEE (reference sequence). This chain's CDR3 is CASSLGHNSNQPQHF. In DNA form, the CDR3 reads TGTGCCAGCAGCTTGGGGCATAATAGCAATCAGCCCCAGCATTTT.

The chain recombines TRBV30 with TRBJ1-5, with a possible D match to TRBD1 (6 bases). The CDR3 is 13 amino acids. Germline V CDR1 and CDR2: GTSNPN, SVGIG (reference sequence). With 3 bases removed from V and 6 bases from J, the gap between germline ends came to 12 bases. CDR3 coding DNA: TGTGCCTGGAGGGGCAGGGGCAGTCAGCCCCAGCATTTT. It specifies CAWRGRGSQPQHF.

The DNA of the CDR3 is TGTGCCATCAGCCAAGACAGGATCACGAAGGGTCAGCCCCAGCATTTT. Translated, it gives CAISQDRITKGQPQHF. J is TRBJ1-5 and V is TRBV10-3; tentative D call: TRBD1 (6 bases). Germline V CDR1 and CDR2: ENHRY, SYGVKD. V gave up 6 bases and J gave up 6 bases, with 21 bases separating them. The CDR3 is made up of 16 amino acids.

This clone occurred once. The J gene is TRBJ2-7, the V gene TRBV11-2; D is undetermined. Germline V gene sequence: CDR1 SGHAT, CDR2 FQNNGV. The V end lost 5 bases, the J end lost 2 bases, and 7 bases lay between the germline ends. There are 12 residues in the CDR3. The CDR3 DNA reads TGTGCCAGCAGCCGAGGAACCTACGAGCAGTACTTC. Protein product: CASSRGTYEQYF.

This clone occurred once. V usage is TRBV6-2 or TRBV6-3 and J usage is TRBJ2-7; 15 positions match TRBD2. The V gene's germline CDR1 is MNHEY and CDR2 SVGEGT. CDR3 length equals 19 residues. V lost 4 bases and J lost 0; bases outside the gene matches: 10. Written as DNA, the CDR3 is TGTGCCAGCAGTTCGCCGGGACTAGCGGGGGGCCGCAGCTCCTACGAGCAGTACTTC. Its protein product is CASSSPGLAGGRSSYEQYF.

The V and J genes are TRBV20-1 and TRBJ2-1, with 10 bases matching TRBD2. The CDR3 totals 17 residues. Trimming took 3 bases from V and 8 from J; bases not matched to a gene: 16. CDR1 is DFQATT and CDR2 is SNEGSKA in the germline V gene (reference sequence). CDR3 protein: CSASREARTSGSYEQFF. The CDR3 region has the DNA TGCAGTGCTAGTAGAGAGGCGAGGACTAGCGGTTCGTATGAGCAGTTCTTC.

The V and J genes are TRBV6-5 and TRBJ2-2; D may be TRBD2 (5 bases). Germline lookup yields CDR1 MNHEY and CDR2 SVGAGI. V was trimmed by 4 bases and J by 1 base, leaving 13 bases between them. The CDR3 extends over 16 amino acids. Here the CDR3 DNA reads TGTGCCAGCAGTTCTGGACTGGTGCGGAACACCGGGGAGCTGTTTTTT. It translates to CASSSGLVRNTGELFF.

This sequence joins TRBV6-5 and TRBJ1-2; 8 positions agree with TRBD1. Germline CDR1 is MNHEY and CDR2 is SVGAGI. The CDR3 has 13 amino acids. Losses at the gene ends were 8 bases for V and 3 bases for J; bases not matched to a gene: 5. CDR3 region: CASSLDRDYGYTF. The CDR3 nucleotides are TGTGCCAGCTCCTTGGACAGGGACTATGGCTACACCTTC.

This chain links TRBV15 with TRBJ2-3, with 14 bases matching TRBD2. V was clipped by 2 bases and J by 4 bases; unmatched bases: 5. CDR1 is LNHNV and CDR2 is YYDKDF in the germline V gene (reference sequence). The CDR3 loop spans 17 amino acids. This chain's CDR3 is CATSRFGLAGGADTQYF. CDR3 sequence (DNA): TGTGCCACCAGCAGATTCGGACTAGCGGGGGGTGCAGATACGCAGTATTTT.

This clone showed up many times. The CDR3 region is CASSHLKSGTSGNTIYF. The CDR3 DNA is TGTGCCAGCAGCCATCTCAAGAGCGGGACCTCTGGAAACACCATATATTTT. The V call is TRBV4-2, the J call TRBJ1-3; D is possibly TRBD1 (5 bases). V gave up 3 bases and J gave up 0 bases, with 15 bases separating them. The CDR3 contains 17 residues. Germline CDR1 is LGHNA and CDR2 is YNFKEQ.

The J gene is TRBJ1-5, the V gene TRBV19, with D uncertain. Trimming cost V 3 bases and J 1 base, with 4 bases left between them. The germline V gene has CDR1 LNHDA and CDR2 SQIVND (reference sequence). This CDR3 has 13 amino acids. This CDR3 is CASSIQSNQPQHF. The DNA for the CDR3 is TGTGCCAGTAGTATCCAGAGCAATCAGCCCCAGCATTTT.